These 7 T cell receptor beta chains originate from one sample sequenced in a study of blood T cell repertoires in COVID-19. Some clones are missing from TCRdb's copy, which holds only in-frame ones; the method was immunoSEQ multiplex PCR. The sample consists of approximately 66,000 clones, approximately 89% of them appearing once. Sequencing used peripheral blood. Every receptor here comes from a man aged 55 to 70 with acute or convalescent COVID-19.

A single count supports this clone. The chain links TRBV4-2 to TRBJ1-3; the D is unclear. The CDR3 has 15 residues. Per the germline V gene, CDR1 is LGHNA and CDR2 is YNFKEQ. The V and J ends lost 4 bases and 0 bases respectively, with 10 bases between them. The CDR3 DNA follows: TGTGCCAGCAGCCCGACAACCAGCTCTGGAAACACCATATATTTT. Protein: CASSPTTSSGNTIYF.

The V call is TRBV6-1, the J call TRBJ1-2; D is uncertain. Germline lookup yields CDR1 MNHNS and CDR2 SASEGT. With 0 bases removed from V and 3 bases from J, the gap between germline ends came to 11 bases. The CDR3 sequence is 15 residues long. DNA of the CDR3: TGTGCCAGCAGTGAAGCTTTTCGGGTCCACTATGGCTACACCTTC. This sequence encodes CASSEAFRVHYGYTF.

This chain links TRBV6-5 with TRBJ1-2; the match to TRBD1 covers 7 bases. The J segment lost 4 bases and the V segment lost 0 bases, leaving 8 bases of the junction unmatched. The CDR3 spans 16 residues. In germline, CDR1 is MNHEY, CDR2 SVGAGI. The CDR3 is CASSYSIGGAGYGYTF. For the CDR3, the DNA is TGTGCCAGCAGTTACTCGATAGGGGGCGCGGGCTATGGCTACACCTTC.

The J gene is TRBJ1-1, the V gene TRBV5-6; 9 positions match TRBD1. CDR3 length: 15 amino acids. V was pared by 1 base and J by 6 bases, with 7 bases of the junction left unmatched. The germline V gene has CDR1 SGHDT and CDR2 YYEEEE. The CDR3 nucleotides are TGTGCCAGCAGCTTGACAGGGGACAGGGTTCCTGAAGCTTTCTTT. As protein: CASSLTGDRVPEAFF. Drawing the rest from reference TRBV5-6 and TRBJ1-1, the complete variable domain is DAGVTQSPTHLIKTRGQQVTLRCSPKSGHDTVSWYQQALGQGPQFIFQYYEEEERQRGNFPDRFSGHQFPNYSSELNVNALLLGDSALYLCASSLTGDRVPEAFFGQGTRLTVV.

This chain links TRBV5-4 with TRBJ2-2; 8 bases agree with TRBD1. J gave up 0 bases and V 0 bases, and 4 bases lay outside the gene matches. Per the germline V gene, CDR1 is SGHNT and CDR2 is YYREEE (reference sequence). This CDR3 has 17 residues. CDR3 protein: CASSLGAGGANTGELFF. CDR3 DNA sequence: TGTGCCAGCAGCTTGGGGGCAGGGGGCGCGAACACCGGGGAGCTGTTTTTT.

The chain joins TRBV5-6 to TRBJ1-6; D unresolved. V was cut by 4 bases and J by 5 bases, with 16 bases left in between. The CDR3 is made up of 16 amino acids. The germline CDR1 and CDR2 sequences are SGHDT and YYEEEE. The CDR3 is CASSPGGRVDNSPLHF. The CDR3 region has the DNA TGTGCCAGCAGCCCAGGCGGGCGGGTGGATAATTCACCCCTCCACTTT.

This clone occurred once. This rearrangement joins TRBV2 to TRBJ2-7, with a tentative D call TRBD1 (5 bases). The CDR3 contains 14 residues. The V gene lost 6 bases and the J gene lost 6 bases, with 18 bases spanning the gap. Looked up from germline, CDR1 is SNHLY and CDR2 is FYNNEI. The CDR3 DNA is TGTGCCAGCAGACCAGTCCTGGTGGGGCTCGAGCAGTACTTC. Translation gives CASRPVLVGLEQYF. Full variable domain (rest looked up from reference TRBV2 and TRBJ2-7): EPEVTQTPSHQVTQMGQEVILRCVPISNHLYFYWYRQILGQKVEFLVSFYNNEISEKSEIFDDQFSVERPDGSNFTLKIRSTKLEDSAMYFCASRPVLVGLEQYFGPGTRLTVT.